The 13 T cell receptor beta chains presented below share a single source sample, sequenced in a study of shared clonotypes between healthy human individuals. Sequencing used immunoSEQ multiplex PCR; TCRdb keeps in-frame clones, though not all of them. Of roughly 2.2 million clones in the sample, about nine tenths were seen once. The sequencing input was naive CD4+ T cells from PBMCs. The subset was: CD45RA+ positively selected. The receptors shown here come from a man between 18 and 29 years old in good health. Some clones in this sample may be carry-over from other donors' samples.

V and J are TRBV7-9 and TRBJ1-4; 7 nucleotides match TRBD1. The V and J ends lost 5 bases and 7 bases, in that order; junction bases with no gene match: 10. Germline V gene sequence: CDR1 SEHNR, CDR2 FQNEAQ (reference sequence). This CDR3 region has 15 residues. As DNA, the CDR3 is TGTGCCAGCAGCGCGAGACAGGGCACTCCTGAAAAACTGTTTTTT. It codes for CASSARQGTPEKLFF.

A single count supports this clone. V gene TRBV11-3 combines with J gene TRBJ2-1; possible D gene TRBD2, 6 bases. The CDR3 covers 17 residues. The germline CDR1 and CDR2 sequences are SGHNT and YENEEA. Trimming stripped 1 base from V and 8 bases from J, with 21 bases between. CDR3 nucleotides: TGTGCCAGCAGCTTAGGGGTCGGCGGGATAGTCCCCTATGAGCAGTTCTTC. Residues: CASSLGVGGIVPYEQFF.

The V call is TRBV4-2, the J call TRBJ1-4; possible D gene TRBD1, 5 bases. Trimming pared 2 bases from V and 5 bases from J, leaving 9 bases between. The CDR3 has 14 residues. Germline V gene lookup returns CDR1 LGHNA and CDR2 YNFKEQ. In nucleotides, the CDR3 is TGTGCCAGCAGCCAACGGGGCCTGAATGAAAAACTGTTTTTT. This codes for CASSQRGLNEKLFF.

This chain joins TRBV5-1 and TRBJ2-1; TRBD1 matches 11 bases. CDR3 length: 15 amino acids. Germline V gene data show CDR1 as SGHRS and CDR2 as YFSETQ. V lost 1 base, J lost 5 bases, and 2 bases stayed unmatched. In DNA form, the CDR3 reads TGCGCCAGCAGCTTGAGGGACAGGGGGGACAATGAGCAGTTCTTC. It yields the protein CASSLRDRGDNEQFF.

This chain uses TRBV10-1 with TRBJ2-1; maybe TRBD1 (5 bases). Germline lookup yields CDR1 WNHNN and CDR2 SYGVQD (reference sequence). The CDR3 runs 13 residues. V was cut by 6 bases and J by 10 bases, with 16 bases left in between. The CDR3 nucleotides read TGCGCCAGCAGGTCCTCAGGGTTACGGGAGCAGTTCTTC. Translating it yields CASRSSGLREQFF.

The chain joins TRBV5-1 to TRBJ2-6; TRBD2 matches 7 bases. The V and J ends lost 6 bases and 10 bases, in that order; junction bases with no gene match: 7. CDR3 length: 13 amino acids. CDR1 SGHRS and CDR2 YFSETQ come from the germline V gene. In DNA form, the CDR3 reads TGCGCCAGCACCCGGGGGGACTTGAACGTCCTGACTTTC. Translation gives CASTRGDLNVLTF.

The chain has TRBV2 and TRBJ2-7; maybe TRBD2 (6 bases). The germline V gene encodes CDR1 SNHLY and CDR2 FYNNEI. The CDR3 totals 11 residues. The V end lost 1 base, the J end lost 12 bases, and 10 bases lay between the germline ends. The CDR3 spells CASSEGGVRYF. CDR3 sequence (DNA): TGTGCCAGCAGTGAAGGGGGGGTGAGGTACTTC.

This chain joins TRBV5-1 and TRBJ2-7; D unclear. Germline values: CDR1 SGHRS, CDR2 YFSETQ. This CDR3 region has 14 residues. V gave up 0 bases and J gave up 3 bases, with 10 bases separating them. The CDR3 spells CASSLVSRNYEQYF. The DNA for the CDR3 is TGCGCCAGCAGCTTGGTCTCAAGGAACTACGAGCAGTACTTC.

The rearrangement uses TRBV5-6 and TRBJ2-5; 7 bases are shared with TRBD2. Germline CDR1 SGHDT, CDR2 YYEEEE. The CDR3 consists of 12 residues. The junction had 4 bases not matched to a gene; V was cut back by 4 bases and J by 7 bases. CDR3 sequence (DNA): TGTGCCAGCAGCCTTCCGGGGGGGACCCAGTACTTC. Protein: CASSLPGGTQYF.

The genes are TRBV7-9 and TRBJ2-2; TRBD1 matches at 10 bases. Germline lookup yields CDR1 SEHNR and CDR2 FQNEAQ (reference sequence). J was trimmed by 9 bases and V by 4 bases; bases with no gene match: 8. The CDR3 loop spans 15 amino acids. CDR3 residues: CASSSPGQGFRELFF. DNA of the CDR3: TGTGCCAGCAGCTCTCCGGGACAGGGGTTTCGGGAGCTGTTTTTT.

This chain joins TRBV7-9 and TRBJ2-3; D remains unclear. The CDR3 has 13 residues. V lost 5 bases and J 4 bases, leaving 10 bases between the germline ends. Per germline, CDR1 SEHNR and CDR2 FQNEAQ (reference sequence). The CDR3 loop reads CASSPLPPDTQYF. CDR3 coding DNA: TGTGCCAGCAGCCCACTCCCGCCAGATACGCAGTATTTT.

This clone was observed a handful of times. The V gene is TRBV5-1, the J gene TRBJ1-1, with D perhaps matching TRBD1 (5 bases). The CDR3 is 14 residues long. V lost 0 bases and J lost 5, with 11 bases in between. Germline loops: CDR1 SGHRS, CDR2 YFSETQ. The CDR3 loop reads CASSLGPRGTEAFF. The CDR3, as DNA: TGCGCCAGCAGCTTGGGACCGCGGGGGACTGAAGCTTTCTTT.

The CDR3 DNA sequence: TGTGCCAGCTCACCACCGGGACTAGCGGGAGGCTCGGGACACGAGCAGTACTTC. It encodes CASSPPGLAGGSGHEQYF. J is TRBJ2-7 and V is TRBV18, with 15 bases identical to TRBD2. Losses at the gene ends were 0 bases for V and 5 bases for J; bases not matched to a gene: 8. Germline V lookup: CDR1 KGHSH, CDR2 LQKENI. CDR3 size: 18 residues.